This is a list of T cell receptor beta chains from one sample in a study of CD4 and CD8 cells across lung adenocarcinoma regions. TCRdb re-analysed the PCR reads in MiXCR, keeping a single row per CDR3 protein. The sample shows 13,000 or so distinct CDR3 sequences, approximately 40% of them seen only once. Material: CD4+ T cells from the center of a lung tumor. Receptor source: a male donor with lung adenocarcinoma. The CD4 and CD8 labels of this study may be unreliable. Each CDR3 is given with its conserved first and last residue. A D gene is named only where the DNA matches it firmly. Where a row states a size, it is once, few, many or the class of an expanded clone; other rows omit it.

.,TRBV6-5,TRBJ1-2,few,TGTGCCAGCAGTTACGGAGGCTACTTTGGCTACACCTTC,CASSYGGYFGYTF
TRBD1,TRBV6-6,TRBJ2-1,medium-sized,TGTGCCAGCAGTTACCAACGGGACAGGGGGAGTGAGCAGTTCTTC,CASSYQRDRGSEQFF
.,TRBV6-1,TRBJ1-1,many,TGTGCCAGCAGTACAGGACAGCTCCCTGAAGCTTTCTTT,CASSTGQLPEAFF
TRBD2,TRBV6-2/TRBV6-3,TRBJ2-3,medium-sized,TGTGCCAGCAGTTTACCAGCGGGAAGGGGTGTAGATACGCAGTATTTT,CASSLPAGRGVDTQYF
.,TRBV6-1,TRBJ2-5,many,TGTGCCAGCAGTGACGGACCCTCCCTGGGGGAAGAGACCCAGTACTTC,CASSDGPSLGEETQYF
TRBD2,TRBV10-1,TRBJ2-1,once,TGCGCCAGCAGTGGGTTGAGGACTAGCGGGAAAAGTACCTACAATGAGCAGTTCTTC,CASSGLRTSGKSTYNEQFF
.,TRBV25-1,TRBJ1-2,few,TGTGCCAGCAGTGGCACGCGGCGTGACTATGGCTACACCTTC,CASSGTRRDYGYTF
.,TRBV27,TRBJ1-2,many,TGTGCCAGCAGTTTATTGGGGGGATCTAACTATGGCTACACCTTC,CASSLLGGSNYGYTF
TRBD1,TRBV20-1,TRBJ2-1,.,TGCAGTGCTAGAAACAGGGACAGACAGGCCTACAATGAGCAGTTCTTC,CSARNRDRQAYNEQFF
TRBD2,TRBV10-3,TRBJ2-4,once,TGTGCCGGGAGGGACGGGGGTAGCGGGAGAAAGACTCAGTACTTC,CAGRDGGSGRKTQYF
.,TRBV7-2,TRBJ2-2,many,TGTGCCAGCAGCCCTCAGATCGTTACCGGGGAGCTGTTTTTT,CASSPQIVTGELFF
.,TRBV7-2,TRBJ2-5,medium-sized,TGTGCCAGCAGCTTAGATCAGGGTGGGGAGACCCAGTACTTC,CASSLDQGGETQYF
TRBD1,TRBV4-1,TRBJ1-2,few,TGCGCCAGCAGCCAATGGGGACAGGGGGGCAGCTATGGCTACACCTTC,CASSQWGQGGSYGYTF
.,TRBV7-3,TRBJ2-5,once,TGTGCCAGCAGCTTAAGTAACCTCCCTGGGCAAGAGACCCAGTACTTC,CASSLSNLPGQETQYF
TRBD1,TRBV6-4,TRBJ1-2,.,TGTGCCAGCAGTGACTCGGCAGGGGGGAGTGGGTATGGCTACACCTTC,CASSDSAGGSGYGYTF
.,TRBV30,TRBJ2-6,few,TGTGCCTGGACTAGGGGCAGGGTTCCCTCTGGGGCCAACGTCCTGACTTTC,CAWTRGRVPSGANVLTF
.,TRBV10-1,TRBJ2-5,.,TGCGCCAGTTGCACGGGCCAAGGGGGACGCGACAAAGAGACCCAGTACTTC,CASCTGQGGRDKETQYF
TRBD2,TRBV5-3,TRBJ2-7,.,TGTGCCAGAAGGGGTACTAGCGGGAGGGCCCTCTACGAGCAGTACTTC,CARRGTSGRALYEQYF
.,TRBV27,TRBJ1-2,many,TGTGCCAGCAGCTCTAAAAAGGGGGATTCCTATGGCTACACCTTC,CASSSKKGDSYGYTF
TRBD2,TRBV7-6,TRBJ2-3,many,TGTGCCAGCGGGCGGGGGTCAGATACGCAGTATTTT,CASGRGSDTQYF
.,TRBV7-3,TRBJ2-3,many,TGTGCCAGCAGCTTAGGAGGCTCTACCACAGATACGCAGTATTTT,CASSLGGSTTDTQYF
.,TRBV6-4,TRBJ2-3,.,TGTGCCAGCAGTCCCGGCTGGGGGCGGGATTCTGATACGCAGTATTTT,CASSPGWGRDSDTQYF
TRBD2,TRBV6-1,TRBJ2-3,.,TGTGCCAGCAGTAGGGTGGCGGGAGCCGAAGACACTCAGTATTTT,CASSRVAGAEDTQYF
.,TRBV24-1,TRBJ2-1,many,TGTGCCACCAGTGATTTTTATGCTGGGATCAATGAGCAGTTCTTC,CATSDFYAGINEQFF
TRBD2,TRBV7-8,TRBJ2-1,.,TGTGCCAGCAGCTTAGCACGACTAGCGGTTGGTAGCTCCTACGATGAGCAGTTTTTT,CASSLARLAVGSSYDEQFF
TRBD2,TRBV6-1,TRBJ2-5,once,TGTGCGAGCGGGAGAGGGGAGACCCAGTACTTC,CASGRGETQYF
TRBD1,TRBV6-1,TRBJ2-2,.,TGTGCCAGCAGACTCCAGGCCGGAATTACAGGGGCGCAGTTTTTT,CASRLQAGITGAQFF
TRBD2,TRBV6-5,TRBJ2-7,many,TGTGCCAGCAGTTACTCGAACCTAGCGGAACCCCCCTACGAGCAGTACTTC,CASSYSNLAEPPYEQYF
TRBD1,TRBV6-2/TRBV6-3,TRBJ2-1,few,TGTGCCAGCAAAGGGACAGTTATCTACAATGAGCAGTTCTTC,CASKGTVIYNEQFF
.,TRBV7-6,TRBJ2-7,few,TGTGCCAGCAGTGAAAGTGCGTCGTCCTACGAGCAGTACTTC,CASSESASSYEQYF
TRBD2,TRBV7-2,TRBJ2-7,medium-sized,TGTGCCAGCAGTCTGACTAGCGGGAGCTCCTACGAGCAGTACTTC,CASSLTSGSSYEQYF
TRBD1,TRBV6-7,TRBJ1-1,.,TGTGCCAGCAGACCTCACAGGGGCCGAGAGTCTTTCTTT,CASRPHRGRESFF
.,TRBV5-1,TRBJ2-7,many,TGCGCCAGCTCTCGCCGGGGAAGCGAGCAGTACTTC,CASSRRGSEQYF
TRBD2,TRBV6-1,TRBJ2-5,.,TGTTCCAGGAGTCGGGGGGGGACGGGCCAAGAGACGCAGTACTTT,CSRSRGGTGQETQYF
.,TRBV7-8,TRBJ2-3,few,TGTGCCAGCAGCTACCCCCGGGACAAGCCCACAGATACGCAGTATTTT,CASSYPRDKPTDTQYF
.,TRBV11-2,TRBJ2-7,.,TGTGCCAGCAGCTTAGGTTCCTACGAGCAGTACTTC,CASSLGSYEQYF
.,TRBV6-1,TRBJ2-7,medium-sized,TGTGCCAGCAGTGAAAGCCGCTACGAGCAGTACTTC,CASSESRYEQYF